The next 25 T cell receptor beta chains were all read from a single sample in a study of T and B cells in COVID-19 patients. TRB was amplified from around 250-500 ng of blood genomic DNA. BIOMED2 TRB-A/B primer pools were used in multiplex TRB PCR. MiXCR, applied by TCRdb to the multiplex PCR reads, yields one record per CDR3 protein. Here the sample spans roughly 5,800 distinct CDR3 sequences, 26% being singletons. The sample comprised blood. The source is a human donor with active COVID-19.

A few counts support this clonotype. The V and J genes are TRBV20-1 and TRBJ2-5; 7 bases align to TRBD1. The germline V gene has CDR1 DFQATT and CDR2 SNEGSKA (reference sequence). The ends lost 5 bases at V and 2 bases at J; junction bases unmatched: 11. This CDR3 has 15 amino acids. The CDR3 is CSAWVNSQGQETQYF. The CDR3 nucleotides read TGCAGTGCTTGGGTCAACTCACAGGGGCAAGAGACCCAGTACTTC.

This clonotype came up a few times. The chain is built from TRBV4-3 and TRBJ1-1; no firm D call. V shed 2 bases and J shed 2 bases, with 18 bases lying between them. Germline assignment: CDR1 LGHNA and CDR2 YSLEER. The CDR3 is 17 residues long. CDR3 protein: CASSQTQRTEANTEAFF. The CDR3, as DNA: TGCGCCAGCAGCCAAACCCAGAGAACAGAGGCAAACACTGAAGCTTTCTTT.

This clonotype was seen more than once but under ten times. The chain combines TRBV20-1 with TRBJ1-6; 7 positions match TRBD1. Trimming took 3 bases from V and 3 from J; bases not matched to a gene: 5. The germline V gene has CDR1 DFQATT and CDR2 SNEGSKA (reference sequence). The CDR3 extends over 15 amino acids. The CDR3 is CSARYRGHYNSPLHF. The CDR3 DNA reads TGCAGTGCTAGGTACAGGGGACACTATAATTCACCCCTCCACTTT.

By proportion, this clonotype is medium-sized. The J gene is TRBJ2-7, the V gene TRBV15; D might be TRBD2 (5 bases). CDR3 length: 10 residues. CDR1 and CDR2 from the germline V gene are LNHNV and YYDKDF (reference sequence). The germline V and J ends were trimmed by 1 base and 11 bases, with 6 bases remaining between them. The CDR3 protein is CATSRAGKYF. The CDR3 nucleotides read TGTGCCACCAGCAGAGCCGGGAAGTACTTC.

This clonotype ranks as medium-sized (0.01 to 0.1%). V gene TRBV27 combines with J gene TRBJ2-7; no clear D gene. V gave up 3 bases and J gave up 7 bases, with 16 bases separating them. The CDR3 consists of 14 residues. Per the germline V gene, CDR1 is MNHEY and CDR2 is SMNVEV (reference sequence). The CDR3 DNA follows: TGTGCCAGCAGTTTTACGGTCGCCCCTGGGGAGCAGTACTTC. This sequence encodes CASSFTVAPGEQYF.

Only a few counts were recorded for this clonotype. The gene calls are TRBV20-1 and TRBJ1-2; D not certain. From germline, CDR1 is DFQATT and CDR2 SNEGSKA (reference sequence). The CDR3 spans 10 residues. Trimming left V 5 bases short and J 5 bases short, with 6 bases between. DNA of the CDR3: TGCAGTGCTTTTACTTATGGCTACACCTTC. Translating it yields CSAFTYGYTF.

This clonotype is classed as large. This rearrangement joins TRBV19 to TRBJ2-7; D ambiguous. The V end was cut by 6 bases, the J end by 6 bases, with 12 bases between. Germline CDR1 LNHDA, CDR2 SQIVND (reference sequence). The CDR3 runs 12 residues. CDR3 in DNA: TGTGCCAGTAGCCATCCCGGAGCCGAGCAGTACTTC. It encodes CASSHPGAEQYF.

In this sample, this clonotype is medium-sized. The rearrangement links TRBV13 to TRBJ2-5; D not certain. This CDR3 contains 14 residues. Deletions cut 1 base from V and 3 bases from J, with 9 bases between. Germline V gene lookup returns CDR1 PRHDT and CDR2 FYEKMQ (reference sequence). CDR3 nucleotide sequence: TGTGCCAGCAGCTTAGTCGGGTTCAAAGAGACCCAGTACTTC. This translates into CASSLVGFKETQYF.

This chain uses TRBV4-3 with TRBJ1-4; TRBD1 matches 7 bases. V lost 3 bases to trimming and J lost 7 bases; unmatched junction nucleotides: 2. Looked up from germline, CDR1 is LGHNA and CDR2 is YSLEER. The CDR3 loop spans 13 amino acids. The DNA of the CDR3 is TGCGCCAGCAGCCACCGGGACAGTGAAAAACTGTTTTTT. This sequence encodes CASSHRDSEKLFF.

V is TRBV5-4 and J is TRBJ1-1; tentatively, D is TRBD1 (6 bases). This CDR3 comprises 14 residues. Germline CDR1 reads SGHNT; CDR2 reads YYREEE (reference sequence). V lost 0 bases to trimming and J lost 6 bases, with 12 bases between them. CDR3 DNA sequence: TGTGCCAGCAGCTTGGGGATCGGGGGCTCTGAAGCTTTCTTT. Its translation: CASSLGIGGSEAFF.

This chain links TRBV6-1 with TRBJ2-2; the D gene is possibly TRBD1 (5 bases). Germline CDR1 MNHNS, CDR2 SASEGT. CDR3 length: 17 amino acids. Trimming pared 0 bases from V and 7 bases from J, leaving 18 bases between. This chain's CDR3 is CASSEALQGAGSGELFF. In DNA form, the CDR3 reads TGTGCCAGCAGTGAAGCGCTTCAAGGGGCCGGTAGCGGGGAGCTGTTTTTT.

This clonotype was counted only a few times. The chain uses TRBV20-1 and TRBJ2-7, with 8 bases fitting TRBD2. J lost 1 base, V lost 6 bases, and 17 bases had no gene match. CDR1 DFQATT and CDR2 SNEGSKA come from the germline V gene (reference sequence). The length of the CDR3 is 17 residues. The CDR3 DNA follows: TGCAGTGCAGGTGGGACGGGATCGGGACTAGTGTCCTACGAGCAGTACTTC. Its translation is CSAGGTGSGLVSYEQYF.

This clonotype qualifies as large. The V and J genes are TRBV11-1 and TRBJ2-1; no firm D call. V lost 5 bases, J lost 0 bases, and 11 bases lay in between. The CDR3 runs 15 residues. CDR1 is SGHAT and CDR2 is FQDESV in the germline V gene (reference sequence). The CDR3 region is CASSQDVSSYNEQFF. The CDR3 bases are TGTGCCAGCAGCCAGGACGTAAGCTCCTACAATGAGCAGTTCTTC.

This rearrangement joins TRBV6-4 to TRBJ2-2; 8 bases match TRBD2. This CDR3 region has 15 residues. The ends lost 5 bases at V and 1 base at J; junction bases unmatched: 3. Germline CDR1 MRHNA, CDR2 SNTAGT. This CDR3 is CASSLAGLNTGELFF. CDR3 in DNA: TGTGCCAGCAGTTTAGCGGGGTTGAACACCGGGGAGCTGTTTTTT.

By share, this clonotype ranks as medium-sized. The genes are TRBV5-5 and TRBJ1-2, with 9 bases aligning to TRBD1. Germline CDR1 and CDR2: SGHKS and YYEKEE (reference sequence). The CDR3 contains 16 residues. V lost 0 bases and J lost 6; bases outside the gene matches: 9. CDR3 nucleotides: TGTGCCAGCAGCTTGGACGGGACAGGGATCGTAGATGGCTACACCTTC. Residues: CASSLDGTGIVDGYTF.

This clonotype was recorded once. This sequence joins TRBV12-3 or TRBV12-4 and TRBJ2-1; 7 bases agree with TRBD2. The CDR3 has 13 residues. The CDR3 DNA is TGTGCTAGTGCCCTAGCGGAGTACAATGAGCAGTTCTTC. Residues: CASALAEYNEQFF.

This chain connects TRBV5-6 to TRBJ1-5; D is unclear. The CDR3 runs 16 residues. The germline V gene has CDR1 SGHDT and CDR2 YYEEEE. Trimming took 2 bases from V and 0 from J, leaving 12 bases between them. The CDR3 region has the DNA TGTGCCAGCAGCTTAGCGGTCATCGATAGCAATCAGCCCCAGCATTTT. Translation gives CASSLAVIDSNQPQHF.

V is TRBV20-1 and J is TRBJ2-1; 15 nucleotides line up with TRBD2. V lost 0 bases and J lost 7; bases outside the gene matches: 10. Per the germline V gene, CDR1 is DFQATT and CDR2 is SNEGSKA (reference sequence). CDR3 length: 18 amino acids. CDR3 in amino acids: CSARDSGLAGGRRNEQFF. The CDR3 DNA reads TGCAGTGCTAGAGATTCGGGACTAGCGGGAGGAAGGAGAAATGAGCAGTTCTTC.

This clonotype has a count of ten or more. The chain employs TRBV4-3 and TRBJ2-5, with D possibly being TRBD1 (7 bases). V lost 0 bases and J lost 4, with 15 bases in between. The CDR3 length is 16 residues. Germline CDR1 and CDR2: LGHNA and YSLEER. The chain's CDR3 is CASSQDGGTVVETQYF. In DNA form, the CDR3 reads TGCGCCAGCAGCCAAGATGGCGGGACAGTGGTAGAGACCCAGTACTTC.

The chain has TRBV5-6 and TRBJ2-5, with 14 bases lining up with TRBD2. Trimming took 5 bases from V and 4 from J; bases not matched to a gene: 4. CDR3 length: 15 residues. Germline values: CDR1 SGHDT, CDR2 YYEEEE. Here the CDR3 DNA reads TGTGCCAGCAGTTCGGGACTAGCGGGAGTAGAGACCCAGTACTTC. As protein: CASSSGLAGVETQYF.

This chain connects TRBV15 to TRBJ1-4, with no clear D. CDR1 and CDR2 (germline): LNHNV, YYDKDF (reference sequence). The CDR3 loop spans 14 amino acids. Between the trimmed V and J ends, which lost 1 base and 8 bases, there was a span of 11 bases. CDR3 residues: CATSRGELGEKLFF. In nucleotides, the CDR3 is TGTGCCACCAGCAGAGGGGAGCTGGGGGAAAAACTGTTTTTT. Full variable domain (outside the CDR3, taken from reference TRBV15 and TRBJ1-4): DAMVIQNPRYQVTQFGKPVTLSCSQTLNHNVMYWYQQKSSQAPKLLFHYYDKDFNNEADTPDNFQSRRPNTSFCFLDIRSPGLGDTAMYLCATSRGELGEKLFFGSGTQLSVL.

Relative to its sample, this clonotype is medium-sized. The chain carries TRBV30 and TRBJ1-6, with D maybe TRBD1 (6 bases). V was pared by 0 bases and J by 9 bases, with 21 bases between. Germline CDR1 is GTSNPN and CDR2 is SVGIG (reference sequence). The CDR3 is made up of 17 amino acids. CDR3 sequence (DNA): TGTGCCTGGAGTGTAAACACCGGGACAAGATATGGTTCACCCCTCCACTTT. Translation: CAWSVNTGTRYGSPLHF.

By share, this clonotype ranks as medium-sized. The gene calls are TRBV5-5 and TRBJ2-2; 10 bases align to TRBD2. V shed 2 bases, J shed 6 bases, and the junction held 7 bases outside the gene matches. Germline V gene data show CDR1 as SGHKS and CDR2 as YYEKEE (reference sequence). CDR3 length: 16 amino acids. CDR3 protein: CASSLAGGSAAGELFF. CDR3 DNA sequence: TGTGCCAGCAGCTTAGCGGGAGGGTCGGCCGCCGGGGAGCTGTTTTTT.

Sample share makes this clonotype medium-sized. The chain uses TRBV18 and TRBJ2-2; D possibly uses TRBD1 or TRBD2 (7 bases each). Trimming shortened V by 5 bases and J by 4 bases, and 14 bases separated the two germline ends. Germline CDR1 and CDR2: KGHSH and LQKENI. The CDR3 consists of 15 residues. The CDR3 region has the DNA TGTGCCAGCTCAAGCGACAGGGAGGGCACCGGGGAGCTGTTTTTT. Its translation is CASSSDREGTGELFF.

This clonotype is categorized as medium-sized. The chain couples TRBV18 to TRBJ1-1, with 9 bases that match TRBD1. From germline, CDR1 is KGHSH and CDR2 LQKENI. V was clipped by 6 bases and J by 2 bases; unmatched bases: 7. The CDR3 runs 15 residues. The CDR3 nucleotides are TGTGCCAGCTCGGGACAGGGTATGTTCAACACTGAAGCTTTCTTT. The encoded protein is CASSGQGMFNTEAFF.